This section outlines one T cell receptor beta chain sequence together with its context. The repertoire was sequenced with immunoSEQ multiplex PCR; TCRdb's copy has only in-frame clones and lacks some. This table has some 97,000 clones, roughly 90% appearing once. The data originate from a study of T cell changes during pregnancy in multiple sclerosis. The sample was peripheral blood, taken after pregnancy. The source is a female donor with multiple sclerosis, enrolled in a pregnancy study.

DNA for the CDR3: TGCGCCAGCAGTCTGGCCGATGAGCAGTACTTC. Translating it yields CASSLADEQYF. The J gene is TRBJ2-7, the V gene TRBV5-1; D gene uncertain. The CDR3 has 11 amino acids. Germline CDR1 SGHRS, CDR2 YFSETQ. V lost 5 bases and J lost 7, with 10 bases in between.